This T cell receptor (beta chain) was captured by sequencing in a study of T cell responses to AZD1222 COVID-19 vaccine. Germline V lookup: CDR1 MNHNY, CDR2 SVGAGI (reference sequence). Trimming stripped 1 base from V and 7 bases from J, with 11 bases between. The CDR3 is 14 amino acids. The assay was immunoSEQ multiplex PCR, and TCRdb's table has in-frame clones only and misses some. The table records approximately 180,000 clones, roughly 92% of them present only once. The clonotype originates from an adult in good health. The rearrangement joins TRBV6-6 to TRBJ1-5; D possibly corresponds to TRBD1 (5 bases). The input for sequencing was peripheral blood, taken on day 0 of AZD1222 vaccination. This CDR3 is CASSYWEGQQPQHF. In nucleotides, the CDR3 is TGTGCCAGCAGTTACTGGGAGGGGCAGCAGCCCCAGCATTTT.